Listed below are T cell receptor beta chains from one sample, sequenced in a study of T-cell reconstitution after alpha-beta-depleted transplantation in children. TCRdb reprocessed the PCR reads with MiXCR, giving one entry per CDR3 protein. Of a few hundred thousand distinct CDR3 sequences in the sample, 9.7% were seen once. The sample in question was PBMCs from the stem cell graft donor, obtained from the stem cell graft. The source of these receptors is a human donor who donated a stem cell graft to a child with SCID. Each CDR3 is given with its conserved first and last residue. The D gene is left open where the match is weak. Rows may omit the clone size; those that give it use once, few, many or a size class.

j_gene: TRBJ1-3
d_gene: TRBD1
abundance: .
v_gene: TRBV7-9
CDR3aa: CASSSTGGAGNTIYF
CDR3nt: TGTGCCAGCAGCTCGACAGGGGGAGCTGGAAACACCATATATTTT

j_gene: TRBJ1-3
d_gene: .
abundance: many
v_gene: TRBV19
CDR3aa: CASSIRQSGNTIYF
CDR3nt: TGTGCCAGTAGTATCCGACAGTCTGGAAACACCATATATTTT

j_gene: TRBJ1-2
d_gene: TRBD1
abundance: many
v_gene: TRBV6-5
CDR3aa: CASSRTGTGFNYGYTF
CDR3nt: TGTGCCAGCAGTCGTACCGGGACAGGGTTTAACTATGGCTACACCTTC

j_gene: TRBJ2-3
d_gene: TRBD2
abundance: .
v_gene: TRBV3-1
CDR3aa: CASSLLAGGSDTQYF
CDR3nt: TGTGCCAGCAGCCTACTAGCGGGGGGGTCAGATACGCAGTATTTT

j_gene: TRBJ1-1
d_gene: .
abundance: many
v_gene: TRBV5-1
CDR3aa: CASSLVGAPNTEAFF
CDR3nt: TGCGCCAGCAGCTTGGTGGGCGCACCGAACACTGAAGCTTTCTTT

j_gene: TRBJ2-3
d_gene: .
abundance: many
v_gene: TRBV4-3
CDR3aa: CASSPRDTTDTQYF
CDR3nt: TGCGCCAGCAGCCCGAGGGACACCACAGATACGCAGTATTTT

j_gene: TRBJ2-2
d_gene: .
abundance: many
v_gene: TRBV5-5
CDR3aa: CASSGPGINTGELFF
CDR3nt: TGTGCCAGCAGCGGCCCGGGGATTAACACCGGGGAGCTGTTTTTT

j_gene: TRBJ2-7
d_gene: .
abundance: many
v_gene: TRBV5-6
CDR3aa: CASSPLGRGSYEQYF
CDR3nt: TGTGCCAGCAGCCCCCTAGGCAGGGGCTCCTACGAGCAGTACTTC

j_gene: TRBJ2-3
d_gene: .
abundance: many
v_gene: TRBV5-1
CDR3aa: CASSFGGATDTQYF
CDR3nt: TGCGCCAGCAGCTTTGGCGGGGCCACAGATACGCAGTATTTT

j_gene: TRBJ1-2
d_gene: TRBD1
abundance: many
v_gene: TRBV5-1
CDR3aa: CASSGQGAAGYTF
CDR3nt: TGCGCCAGCTCGGGTCAGGGGGCTGCGGGCTACACCTTC

j_gene: TRBJ2-1
d_gene: TRBD2
abundance: many
v_gene: TRBV20-1
CDR3aa: CSARTGLAGHNEQFF
CDR3nt: TGCAGTGCTAGGACCGGACTAGCGGGGCACAATGAGCAGTTCTTC

j_gene: TRBJ1-5
d_gene: TRBD1
abundance: .
v_gene: TRBV18
CDR3aa: CASSPPGTGGQSNQPLHF
CDR3nt: TGTGCCAGCTCACCACCGGGGACAGGCGGTCAGAGCAATCAGCCCCTGCATTTT

j_gene: TRBJ2-3
d_gene: TRBD2
abundance: many
v_gene: TRBV11-2
CDR3aa: CASSLVSGASGGGDTQYF
CDR3nt: TGTGCCAGCAGCTTAGTATCGGGTGCCAGCGGGGGCGGAGATACGCAGTATTTT

j_gene: TRBJ1-3
d_gene: .
abundance: many
v_gene: TRBV5-5
CDR3aa: CASSLDRASSGNTIYF
CDR3nt: TGTGCCAGCAGCTTGGACAGGGCGAGCTCTGGAAACACCATATATTTT

j_gene: TRBJ2-5
d_gene: .
abundance: many
v_gene: TRBV20-1
CDR3aa: CSGQPRGYQETQYF
CDR3nt: TGCAGTGGGCAACCGCGGGGTTACCAAGAGACCCAGTACTTC

j_gene: TRBJ2-5
d_gene: TRBD1
abundance: many
v_gene: TRBV18
CDR3aa: CASSPDRGRQTQYF
CDR3nt: TGTGCCAGCTCACCCGACAGGGGGAGACAGACCCAGTACTTC

j_gene: TRBJ1-2
d_gene: .
abundance: many
v_gene: TRBV10-2
CDR3aa: CASSEVNYGYTF
CDR3nt: TGCGCCAGCAGTGAAGTTAACTATGGCTACACCTTC

j_gene: TRBJ1-5
d_gene: .
abundance: few
v_gene: TRBV20-1
CDR3aa: CSARRSGQDNQPQHF
CDR3nt: TGCAGTGCTAGACGTTCGGGGCAGGACAATCAGCCCCAGCATTTT

j_gene: TRBJ2-1
d_gene: TRBD2
abundance: many
v_gene: TRBV5-1
CDR3aa: CASSYRLAGDNEQFF
CDR3nt: TGCGCCAGCAGCTACCGACTAGCGGGGGACAATGAGCAGTTCTTC

j_gene: TRBJ2-3
d_gene: .
abundance: many
v_gene: TRBV5-1
CDR3aa: CASSPNGVDTDTQYF
CDR3nt: TGCGCCAGCAGCCCTAACGGGGTCGACACAGATACGCAGTATTTT

j_gene: TRBJ2-1
d_gene: TRBD2
abundance: many
v_gene: TRBV11-2
CDR3aa: CASSPIGEGIYNEQFF
CDR3nt: TGTGCCAGCAGCCCGATTGGGGAGGGGATCTACAATGAGCAGTTCTTC

j_gene: TRBJ2-4
d_gene: .
abundance: few
v_gene: TRBV3-1
CDR3aa: CASSPGTLGTKNIQYF
CDR3nt: TGTGCCAGCAGCCCCGGGACCCTGGGGACCAAAAACATTCAGTACTTC

j_gene: TRBJ1-1
d_gene: .
abundance: many
v_gene: TRBV3-1
CDR3aa: CASSHGGGSEAFF
CDR3nt: TGTGCCAGCAGCCACGGGGGGGGATCTGAAGCTTTCTTT

j_gene: TRBJ2-4
d_gene: .
abundance: many
v_gene: TRBV28
CDR3aa: CASRGTAKNIQYF
CDR3nt: TGTGCCAGCAGGGGGACGGCCAAAAACATTCAGTACTTC

j_gene: TRBJ2-7
d_gene: TRBD2
abundance: few
v_gene: TRBV20-1
CDR3aa: CSASHLLAGSYEQYF
CDR3nt: TGCAGTGCTAGTCATCTCCTAGCGGGGAGCTACGAGCAGTACTTC

j_gene: TRBJ2-2
d_gene: .
abundance: many
v_gene: TRBV27
CDR3aa: CASSSPFLRTGELFF
CDR3nt: TGTGCCAGCAGTTCGCCCTTTTTAAGGACCGGGGAGCTGTTTTTT

j_gene: TRBJ2-7
d_gene: .
abundance: many
v_gene: TRBV29-1
CDR3aa: CSVEGSGLLSYEQYF
CDR3nt: TGCAGCGTTGAAGGTAGCGGCCTTCTCTCCTACGAGCAGTACTTC

j_gene: TRBJ1-5
d_gene: .
abundance: many
v_gene: TRBV28
CDR3aa: CASSLIRSYSNQPQHF
CDR3nt: TGTGCCAGCAGTTTAATCAGGTCTTATAGCAATCAGCCCCAGCATTTT

j_gene: TRBJ2-2
d_gene: .
abundance: few
v_gene: TRBV25-1
CDR3aa: CASSEQRTNTGELFF
CDR3nt: TGTGCCAGCAGTGAACAGCGTACGAACACCGGGGAGCTGTTTTTT

j_gene: TRBJ1-1
d_gene: .
abundance: many
v_gene: TRBV21-1
CDR3aa: CASSLPGQGPLNTEAFF
CDR3nt: TGTGCCAGCAGCTTACCGGGACAGGGGCCCCTGAACACTGAAGCTTTCTTT